These 5 T cell receptor beta chains were all obtained from the same sample, sequenced in a study of blood T cell repertoires in COVID-19. This table comes from immunoSEQ multiplex PCR, and its TCRdb copy is limited to in-frame clones, with some not included. The repertoire holds approximately 170,000 clones, with 82% as singletons. Specimen: peripheral blood. Receptor source: a woman older than 75 with active or convalescent COVID-19.

This chain links TRBV5-1 with TRBJ2-2, with D hard to call. Germline V lookup: CDR1 SGHRS, CDR2 YFSETQ. The CDR3 consists of 16 residues. Trimming stripped 0 bases from V and 2 bases from J, with 11 bases between. Here the CDR3 DNA reads TGCGCCAGCAGCTTGGCCGTTGGGCGCAACACCGGGGAGCTGTTTTTT. Residues: CASSLAVGRNTGELFF.

The chain joins TRBV10-3 to TRBJ2-3; 7 bases are shared with TRBD2. Trimming took 4 bases from V and 4 from J; bases not matched to a gene: 8. The CDR3 is 15 residues long. Germline values: CDR1 ENHRY, CDR2 SYGVKD. The CDR3 DNA reads as TGTGCCATCAGTGGGGCGGGAGATCTGGCAGATACGCAGTATTTT. It yields the protein CAISGAGDLADTQYF.

Note on this clone: The sample holds other DNA sequences that translate to the same CDR3. J is TRBJ1-1 and V is TRBV3-1 (or the pseudogene TRBV3-2); 10 bases map to TRBD1. Germline V CDR1 and CDR2: LGHDT, YNNKEL (reference sequence). The ends lost 5 bases at V and 6 bases at J; junction bases unmatched: 6. There are 14 residues in the CDR3. The CDR3 here is CASSYRQGAAEAFF. Written as DNA, the CDR3 is TGTGCCAGCAGCTACCGACAGGGGGCAGCTGAAGCTTTCTTT.

This rearrangement joins TRBV6-6 to TRBJ2-1; D is perhaps TRBD2 (6 bases). Per germline, CDR1 MNHNY and CDR2 SVGAGI (reference sequence). This CDR3 is 14 amino acids long. V lost 6 bases to trimming and J lost 6 bases, with 15 bases between them. The CDR3 sequence is CASSDGTPVNEQFF. CDR3 coding DNA: TGTGCCAGCAGCGACGGGACTCCTGTCAATGAGCAGTTCTTC.

This clone was counted between two and nine times. The genes are TRBV2 and TRBJ1-2; 7 nucleotides align to TRBD1. CDR3 length equals 14 residues. CDR1 and CDR2 from the germline V gene are SNHLY and FYNNEI. The trim removed 2 bases at V and 2 bases at J, leaving 2 bases unmatched. The CDR3 DNA reads TGTGCCAGCAGTGAAACAGGGGCAAACTATGGCTACACCTTC. Protein product: CASSETGANYGYTF.